This T cell receptor (beta chain) was retrieved from a study of blood T cell repertoires in COVID-19 (dated by TCRdb to 2019 to 2021). Describing the broader study: Collaborator samples came from the United States, Italy and Spain and covered acute and convalescent phases of COVID-19. The prospective study material was composed of cDNA or gDNA derived from T cells, B-cell-depleted T cells, or PBMCs. Subjects who had been exposed to COVID-19, were actively infected with it, or had recovered from it provided the deeply sampled blood TCRbeta repertoires that made up the dataset. A freely available public database, intended as a resource for researchers studying the immune response to SARS-CoV-2, is where the repertoires were released. Samples came from the ongoing ImmuneRACE study (first 160 participants) plus 1,254 subjects from 6 global collaborators. The sample metadata nearly always contained a de-identified subject ID, COVID-19 status, age in years and sex. HLA class I and class II types, where available, came from metadata supplied by the sample provider rather than from assay-based typing. Findings and caveats that apply to the study as a whole: Clinical and demographic metadata were provided uncurated, with the amount varying by source and participant.

TCRbeta CDR3 regions were amplified from genomic DNA using the immunoSEQ Assay, a bias-controlled multiplex PCR. The paper's data handling went like this. The number of nucleated cells in each sample was estimated from the amplification of reference gene primers within the assay. Sequence reads were collapsed and filtered to measure the absolute abundance of every unique TCRbeta CDR3 rearrangement. For each sample, productive Simpson clonality was calculated by taking the square root of Simpson's diversity index across productive rearrangements. In TCRdb, the immuneACCESS table is reduced to in-frame sequences with V and J assigned. These tables do not hold every clone; where another copy was compared, an unresolved V gene accounts for under half, and the others remain unexplained. The V and J calls and clone size come from that table; D and trimming were worked out from the DNA. The sample includes over 150,000 clones, with approximately 90% observed a single time. Over 15% of the sample lies in the top ten.

In Seattle, one collaborating source enrolled patients while the infection was active and tracked those patients longitudinally over the course of disease. The collaborating institutions used their own protocols to collect whole blood in K2EDTA tubes. For TCRbeta analysis, collaborators shipped samples as frozen whole blood, isolated PBMCs, or DNA extracted from either of those sample types. Germline trimming: 5 bases from V, 2 bases from J; junction bases outside gene matches: 10. Measured from the cysteine to the phenylalanine, the CDR3 is 16 residues long. Only CDR3 DNA is held: 48 bases, read in frame from base 1. Sequences SEHNR (CDR1) and FQNEAQ (CDR2) are obtained from the germline V gene (reference sequence). Comments on this clone: Its antigen is still unknown. No base quality information exists; no much larger clone differs at one position.

The receptor was isolated from a man aged 45-65 years with COVID-19, enrolled during active disease. Material for sequencing was peripheral blood. The chain links TRBV7-9 with TRBJ2-3, with 7 bases aligning to TRBD1. The DNA sequence is TGTGCCAGCAGCGAGGGGACAGTTACTCCCACAGATACGCAGTATTTT. Its coded protein is CASSEGTVTPTDTQYF.